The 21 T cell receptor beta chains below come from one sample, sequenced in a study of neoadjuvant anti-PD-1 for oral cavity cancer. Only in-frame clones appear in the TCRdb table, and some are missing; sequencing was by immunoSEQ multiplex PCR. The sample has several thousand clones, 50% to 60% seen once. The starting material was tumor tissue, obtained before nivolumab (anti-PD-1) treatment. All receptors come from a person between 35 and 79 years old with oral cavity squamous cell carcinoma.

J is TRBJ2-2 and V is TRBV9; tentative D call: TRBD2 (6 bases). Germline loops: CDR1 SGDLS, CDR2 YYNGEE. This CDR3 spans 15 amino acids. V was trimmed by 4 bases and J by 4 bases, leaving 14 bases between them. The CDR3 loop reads CASSKTGDRTGELFF. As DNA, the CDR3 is TGTGCCAGCAGCAAAACGGGAGACCGCACCGGGGAGCTGTTTTTT. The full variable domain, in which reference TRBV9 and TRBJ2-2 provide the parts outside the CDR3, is DSGVTQTPKHLITATGQRVTLRCSPRSGDLSVYWYQQSLDQGLQFLIQYYNGEERAKGNILERFSAQQFPDLHSELNLSSLELGDSALYFCASSKTGDRTGELFFGEGSRLTVL.

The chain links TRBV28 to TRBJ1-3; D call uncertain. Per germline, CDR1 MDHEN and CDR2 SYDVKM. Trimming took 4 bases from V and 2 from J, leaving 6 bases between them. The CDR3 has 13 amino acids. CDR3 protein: CASSSPTGNTIYF. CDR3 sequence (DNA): TGTGCCAGCAGTTCACCGACTGGAAACACCATATATTTT.

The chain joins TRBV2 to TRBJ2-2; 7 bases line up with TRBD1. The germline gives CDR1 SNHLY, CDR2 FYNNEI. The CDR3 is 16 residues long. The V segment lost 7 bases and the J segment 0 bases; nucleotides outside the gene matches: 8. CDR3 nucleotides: TGTGCCAGCACCCACAGGGGCCCGACGAACACCGGGGAGCTGTTTTTT. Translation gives CASTHRGPTNTGELFF.

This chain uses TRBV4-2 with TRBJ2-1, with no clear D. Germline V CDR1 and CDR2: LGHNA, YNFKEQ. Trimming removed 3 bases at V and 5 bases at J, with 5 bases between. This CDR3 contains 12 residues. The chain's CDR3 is CASSHLDNEQFF. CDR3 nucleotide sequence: TGTGCCAGCAGCCACCTGGACAATGAGCAGTTCTTC.

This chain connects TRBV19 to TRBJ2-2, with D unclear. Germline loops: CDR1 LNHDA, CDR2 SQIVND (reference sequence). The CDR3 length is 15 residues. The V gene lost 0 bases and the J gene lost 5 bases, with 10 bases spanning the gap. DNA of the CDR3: TGTGCCAGTAGTATAGATGGGCCCCAAACCGGGGAGCTGTTTTTT. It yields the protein CASSIDGPQTGELFF. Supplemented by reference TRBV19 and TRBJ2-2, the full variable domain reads DGGITQSPKYLFRKEGQNVTLSCEQNLNHDAMYWYRQDPGQGLRLIYYSQIVNDFQKGDIAEGYSVSREKKESFPLTVTSAQKNPTAFYLCASSIDGPQTGELFFGEGSRLTVL.

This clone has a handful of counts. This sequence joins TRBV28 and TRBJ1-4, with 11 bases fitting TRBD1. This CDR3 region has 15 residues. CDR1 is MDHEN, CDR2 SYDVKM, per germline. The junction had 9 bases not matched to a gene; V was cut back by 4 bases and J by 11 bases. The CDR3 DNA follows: TGTGCCAGCAGTTCAGTCCCGGGACAGGGGGGGAAACTGTTTTTT. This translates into CASSSVPGQGGKLFF.

CDR3 nucleotide sequence: TGTGCCAGCAGCTTAAACGGGATGAACACTGAAGCTTTCTTT. Its translation is CASSLNGMNTEAFF. The chain combines TRBV5-6 with TRBJ1-1; D ambiguous. CDR3 size: 14 residues. The ends were cut back, 2 bases at V and 0 bases at J, with 8 bases in the middle. CDR1 SGHDT and CDR2 YYEEEE come from the germline V gene. The full variable domain, rest sourced from reference TRBV5-6 and TRBJ1-1, is DAGVTQSPTHLIKTRGQQVTLRCSPKSGHDTVSWYQQALGQGPQFIFQYYEEEERQRGNFPDRFSGHQFPNYSSELNVNALLLGDSALYLCASSLNGMNTEAFFGQGTRLTVV.

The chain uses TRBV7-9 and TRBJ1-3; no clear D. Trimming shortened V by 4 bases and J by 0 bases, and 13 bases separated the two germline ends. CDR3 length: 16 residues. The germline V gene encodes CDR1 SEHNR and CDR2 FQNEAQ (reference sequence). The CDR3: CASSSTADDSGNTIYF. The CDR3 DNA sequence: TGTGCCAGCAGCTCCACAGCGGACGACTCTGGAAACACCATATATTTT.

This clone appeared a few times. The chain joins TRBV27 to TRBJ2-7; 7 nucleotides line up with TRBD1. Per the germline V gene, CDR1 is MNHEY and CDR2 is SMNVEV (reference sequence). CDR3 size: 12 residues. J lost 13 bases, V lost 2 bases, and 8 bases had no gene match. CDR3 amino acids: CASSLDYGTVYF. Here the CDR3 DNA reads TGTGCCAGCAGTTTAGACTATGGGACAGTATACTTC.

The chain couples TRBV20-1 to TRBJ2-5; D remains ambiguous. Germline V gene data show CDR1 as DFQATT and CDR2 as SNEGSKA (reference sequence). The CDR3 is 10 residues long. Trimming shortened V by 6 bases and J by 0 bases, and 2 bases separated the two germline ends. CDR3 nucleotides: TGCAGTGCCGACCAAGAGACCCAGTACTTC. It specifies CSADQETQYF.

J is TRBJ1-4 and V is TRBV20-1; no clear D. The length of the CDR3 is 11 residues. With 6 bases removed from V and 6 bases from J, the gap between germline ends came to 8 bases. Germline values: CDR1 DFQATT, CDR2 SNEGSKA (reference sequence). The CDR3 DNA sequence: TGCAGTGCAACCACGTATGAAAAACTGTTTTTT. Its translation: CSATTYEKLFF.

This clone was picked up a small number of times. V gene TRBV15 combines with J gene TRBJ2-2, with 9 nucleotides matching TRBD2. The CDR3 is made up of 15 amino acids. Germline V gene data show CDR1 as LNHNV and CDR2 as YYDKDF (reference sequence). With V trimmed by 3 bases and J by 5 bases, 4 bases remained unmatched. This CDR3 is CATSRSSGRTGELFF. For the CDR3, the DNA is TGTGCCACCAGCAGGAGTAGCGGGAGAACCGGGGAGCTGTTTTTT.

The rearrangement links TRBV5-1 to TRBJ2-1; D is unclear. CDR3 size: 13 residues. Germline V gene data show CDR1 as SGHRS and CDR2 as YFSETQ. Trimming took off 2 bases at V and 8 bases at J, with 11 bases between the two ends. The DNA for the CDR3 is TGCGCCAGCAGCTTACACCCCGAGGATGAGCAGTTCTTC. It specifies CASSLHPEDEQFF.

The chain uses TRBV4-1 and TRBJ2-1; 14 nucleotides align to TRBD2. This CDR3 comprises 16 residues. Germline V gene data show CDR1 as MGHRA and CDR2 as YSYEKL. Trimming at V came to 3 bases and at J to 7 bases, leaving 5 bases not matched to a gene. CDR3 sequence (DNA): TGCGCCAGCAGCCACGTCGGACTAGCGGGAGGTAATGAGCAGTTCTTC. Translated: CASSHVGLAGGNEQFF.

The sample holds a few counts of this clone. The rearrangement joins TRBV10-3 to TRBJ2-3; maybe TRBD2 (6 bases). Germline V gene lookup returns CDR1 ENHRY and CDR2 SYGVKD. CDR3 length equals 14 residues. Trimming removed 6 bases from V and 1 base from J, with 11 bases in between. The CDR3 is CAISQGGGTDTQYF. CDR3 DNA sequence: TGTGCCATCAGCCAGGGAGGTGGCACAGATACGCAGTATTTT.

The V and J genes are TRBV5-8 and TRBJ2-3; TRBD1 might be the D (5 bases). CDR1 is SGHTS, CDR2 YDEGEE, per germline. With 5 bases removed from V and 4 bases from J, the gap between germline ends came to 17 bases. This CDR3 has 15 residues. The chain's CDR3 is CASRKPRDLADTQYF. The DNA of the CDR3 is TGTGCCAGCAGGAAACCCAGGGATCTCGCAGATACGCAGTATTTT.

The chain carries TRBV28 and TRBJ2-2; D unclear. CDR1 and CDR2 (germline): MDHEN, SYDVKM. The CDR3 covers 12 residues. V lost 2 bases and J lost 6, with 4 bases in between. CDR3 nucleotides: TGTGCCAGCAGTTTACTGGCCGGGGAGCTGTTTTTT. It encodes CASSLLAGELFF.

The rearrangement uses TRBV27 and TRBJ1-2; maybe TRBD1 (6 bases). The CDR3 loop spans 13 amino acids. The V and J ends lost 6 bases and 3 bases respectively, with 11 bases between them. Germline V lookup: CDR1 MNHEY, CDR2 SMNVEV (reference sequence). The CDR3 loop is CASSRQVDYGYTF. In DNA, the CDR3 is TGTGCCAGCAGCCGACAGGTAGACTATGGCTACACCTTC.

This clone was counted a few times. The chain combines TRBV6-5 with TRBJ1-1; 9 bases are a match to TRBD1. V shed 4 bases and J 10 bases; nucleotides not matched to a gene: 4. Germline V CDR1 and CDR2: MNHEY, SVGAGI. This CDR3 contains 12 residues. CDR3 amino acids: CASSLDRGRAFF. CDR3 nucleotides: TGTGCCAGCAGTTTGGACAGGGGAAGAGCTTTCTTT.

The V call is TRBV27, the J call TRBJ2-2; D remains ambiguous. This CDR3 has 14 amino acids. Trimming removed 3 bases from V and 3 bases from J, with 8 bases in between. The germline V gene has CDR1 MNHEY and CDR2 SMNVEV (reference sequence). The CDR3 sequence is CASSFDGYTGELFF. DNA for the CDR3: TGTGCCAGCAGTTTCGACGGATACACCGGGGAGCTGTTTTTT.

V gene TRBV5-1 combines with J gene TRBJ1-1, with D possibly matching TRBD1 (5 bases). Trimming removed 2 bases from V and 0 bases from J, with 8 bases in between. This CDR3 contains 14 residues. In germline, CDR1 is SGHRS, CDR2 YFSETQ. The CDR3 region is CASSLSGMNTEAFF. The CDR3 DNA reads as TGCGCCAGCAGCTTATCAGGGATGAACACTGAAGCTTTCTTT.